A single sample gave rise to the 18 T cell receptor beta chains below, sequenced in a study of identical twins (dated by TCRdb to the mid-2010s). Library generation was performed with 5' RACE. Sequenced on an Illumina HiSeq 2000. TCRdb applied fastp at Q25 and MiXCR to the public reads, then kept only in-frame beta chains. Entries that share a CDR3 protein sequence are merged under the most common genes and DNA. The sample profile shows some 730,000 distinct CDR3 sequences; over 15% of them were found once. The top ten clonotypes cover around 13% of the sample. This sample also appeared in a second study, on T cells expressing NK-cell markers.

What was sequenced was PBMCs. These TCRs come from a woman aged 18-35 years in good health.

The chain combines TRBV6-2 or TRBV6-3 with TRBJ1-5; TRBD1 is a possible D gene (6 bases). Trimming left V 6 bases short and J 1 base short, with 13 bases between. This CDR3 contains 15 residues. CDR1 is MNHEY, CDR2 SVGEGT, per germline. CDR3 bases: TGTGCCAGCAGGGGACAACTTTCAAGCAATCAGCCCCAGCATTTT. This gives the protein CASRGQLSSNQPQHF.

In its sample, this clonotype was seen many times. The genes are TRBV9 and TRBJ2-7; possibly TRBD2 for D (5 bases). Trimming pared 0 bases from V and 6 bases from J, leaving 13 bases between. CDR3 length: 14 amino acids. Per germline, CDR1 SGDLS and CDR2 YYNGEE. The CDR3 coding sequence is TGTGCCAGCAGCGTAGTTGGAGGATGGGGCGAGCAGTACTTC. Translating gives CASSVVGGWGEQYF.

This clonotype was counted between two and nine times. The V gene is TRBV11-2, the J gene TRBJ2-3; D is possibly TRBD1 (7 bases). Looked up from germline, CDR1 is SGHAT and CDR2 is FQNNGV. The CDR3 length is 18 residues. V was shortened by 0 bases and J by 4 bases, with 20 bases between the two germline ends. CDR3 sequence: CASSLDRRQGGGSDTQYF. CDR3 nucleotides: TGTGCCAGCAGCTTAGATCGGAGACAGGGAGGAGGGTCAGATACGCAGTATTTT.

This chain joins TRBV11-2 and TRBJ2-1, with 12 bases identical to TRBD2. CDR3 length: 17 residues. V was clipped by 2 bases and J by 3 bases; unmatched bases: 5. Germline V gives CDR1 SGHAT, CDR2 FQNNGV. The CDR3 bases are TGTGCCAGCAGCTTAAGCCAGACTAGCGGGGGCTACAATGAGCAGTTCTTC. Its protein is CASSLSQTSGGYNEQFF.

This chain uses TRBV5-1 with TRBJ2-5; D may be TRBD1 (6 bases). Germline CDR1 SGHRS, CDR2 YFSETQ. V lost 4 bases and J 0 bases, leaving 10 bases between the germline ends. The CDR3 runs 14 residues. CDR3 sequence: CASSLDSYQETQYF. For the CDR3, the DNA is TGCGCCAGCAGCCTGGACAGTTACCAAGAGACCCAGTACTTC. The whole variable domain, remainder taken from reference TRBV5-1 and TRBJ2-5, is KAGVTQTPRYLIKTRGQQVTLSCSPISGHRSVSWYQQTPGQGLQFLFEYFSETQRNKGNFPGRFSGRQFSNSRSEMNVSTLELGDSALYLCASSLDSYQETQYFGPGTRLLVL.

There are a few counts of this clonotype. V and J are TRBV10-3 and TRBJ2-1, with 9 bases fitting TRBD2. CDR1 and CDR2 from the germline V gene are ENHRY and SYGVKD. The CDR3 runs to 15 residues. V trimming: 3 bases; J trimming: 7 bases; junction bases outside the gene matches: 7. The CDR3 DNA is TGTGCCATCAGTGACGGGCGGGGGGGCCCGAATGAGCAGTTCTTC. Protein product: CAISDGRGGPNEQFF.

On this clonotype itself: A read error may account for a junction end that differs from germline. The gene calls are TRBV24-1 and TRBJ2-1; 11 bases fit TRBD2. Per the germline V gene, CDR1 is KGHDR and CDR2 is SFDVKD. The CDR3 is 13 amino acids. CDR3 coding DNA: TGTACCACCAGCGGGACTAGCGGCAATGAGCAGTTCTTC. It yields the protein CTTSGTSGNEQFF.

V gene TRBV24-1 combines with J gene TRBJ2-1; 10 bases fit TRBD2. J gave up 4 bases and V 2 bases, and 4 bases lay outside the gene matches. The germline CDR1 and CDR2 sequences are KGHDR and SFDVKD. The CDR3 extends over 16 amino acids. CDR3 in amino acids: CATSDSKRGGYNEQFF. In DNA form, the CDR3 reads TGTGCCACCAGTGATTCAAAGCGGGGGGGATACAATGAGCAGTTCTTC.

This sequence joins TRBV11-2 and TRBJ2-3; D unclear. V was clipped by 3 bases and J by 0 bases, with 16 bases between them. Germline V gene sequence: CDR1 SGHAT, CDR2 FQNNGV. The CDR3 is 17 amino acids. The DNA of the CDR3 is TGTGCCAGCAGCTTTTCGCGAGCACTTGGTAGCACAGATACGCAGTATTTT. The encoded protein is CASSFSRALGSTDTQYF.

This clonotype was seen a handful of times. The V gene is TRBV20-1, the J gene TRBJ1-2, with D uncertain. CDR1 is DFQATT and CDR2 is SNEGSKA in the germline V gene (reference sequence). There are 13 residues in the CDR3. Deletions cut 1 base from V and 2 bases from J, with 8 bases between. CDR3 loop: CSARAPGNYGYTF. In DNA, the CDR3 is TGCAGTGCTAGAGCCCCAGGCAACTATGGCTACACCTTC.

This clonotype came up a few times. This chain uses TRBV20-1 with TRBJ2-3; 7 bases align to TRBD2. This CDR3 is 15 amino acids long. Germline V gene lookup returns CDR1 DFQATT and CDR2 SNEGSKA (reference sequence). V lost 3 bases and J lost 1; bases outside the gene matches: 7. CDR3 nucleotides: TGCAGTGCTAGGGGCAGCGCGGGGGGCACAGATACGCAGTATTTT. As protein: CSARGSAGGTDTQYF.

In this sample, this clonotype turned up a few times. V and J are TRBV7-3 and TRBJ1-1, with TRBD1 matching 7 bases. With 2 bases clipped from V and 1 base from J, the junction kept 1 base outside the gene matches. Germline lookup yields CDR1 SGHTA and CDR2 FQGTGA. The CDR3 has 14 amino acids. CDR3 residues: CASSLDRENTEAFF. In nucleotides, the CDR3 is TGTGCCAGCAGCTTAGACAGGGAGAACACTGAAGCTTTCTTT.

The J gene is TRBJ2-2, the V gene TRBV9; the match to TRBD1 covers 9 bases. The V segment lost 3 bases and the J segment 5 bases; nucleotides outside the gene matches: 5. This CDR3 contains 15 residues. Germline values: CDR1 SGDLS, CDR2 YYNGEE. In DNA, the CDR3 is TGTGCCAGCAGCGCTACTGGACAGGGGACCGGGGAGCTGTTTTTT. Its translation is CASSATGQGTGELFF.

This clonotype was found a few times. One end of the junction varies from germline; a read error may be responsible. The chain is built from TRBV7-9 and TRBJ1-1; no firm D call. The CDR3 loop spans 13 amino acids. Germline V gene sequence: CDR1 SEHNR, CDR2 FQNEAQ (reference sequence). The chain's CDR3 is CASSFVMESLVLF. CDR3 sequence (DNA): TGTGCCAGCAGCTTTGTAATGGAGTCCCTTGTACTCTTT.

This chain connects TRBV5-1 to TRBJ2-1, with 9 bases matching TRBD1. The germline V gene encodes CDR1 SGHRS and CDR2 YFSETQ. V was pared by 4 bases and J by 0 bases, with 8 bases of the junction left unmatched. The CDR3 runs 17 residues. The CDR3 bases are TGCGCCAGCAGCCAGGGACAGGGAAGTCGCTCCTACAATGAGCAGTTCTTC. It is translated as CASSQGQGSRSYNEQFF.

This clonotype was recorded a few times. This rearrangement joins TRBV2 to TRBJ2-5; possibly TRBD1 or TRBD2 for D (5 bases each). Trimming left V 3 bases short and J 5 bases short, with 7 bases between. CDR1 and CDR2 from the germline V gene are SNHLY and FYNNEI. The CDR3 length is 12 residues. DNA of the CDR3: TGTGCCAGCAGTGACAGGGACGAGACCCAGTACTTC. Protein product: CASSDRDETQYF.

The chain uses TRBV12-3 or TRBV12-4 and TRBJ2-1; D perhaps matches TRBD2 (5 bases). The length of the CDR3 is 12 residues. Trimming took off 6 bases at V and 10 bases at J, with 13 bases between the two ends. DNA of the CDR3: TGTGCCAGCAGGGGAGCCCCGAGGGAGCAGTTCTTC. Amino acids: CASRGAPREQFF.

This clonotype was seen a handful of times. This chain joins TRBV5-6 and TRBJ2-3, with D maybe TRBD1 (5 bases). The V gene lost 6 bases and the J gene lost 7 bases, with 12 bases spanning the gap. Germline values: CDR1 SGHDT, CDR2 YYEEEE. The CDR3 is 12 residues long. The DNA of the CDR3 is TGTGCCAGCACTCTTGGGGCGTATACGCAGTATTTT. It translates to CASTLGAYTQYF.